Included here is one TCR beta chain sequence, with context. These data are taken from a study of blood T cell repertoires in COVID-19. Overall study: Italy, Spain and the United States were the sources of the convalescent and acute COVID-19 samples.

The data were produced by immunoSEQ multiplex PCR, yet TCRdb's version contains in-frame clones alone and is incomplete. The sample has around 240,000 clones; approximately 82% are singletons. The material sequenced was peripheral blood. This clonotype originated in a woman in her 40s who had recovered from COVID-19.

The DNA of the CDR3 is TGTGCCAGCAGCACCGACTACACAGATACGCAGTATTTT. As protein: CASSTDYTDTQYF. This rearrangement joins TRBV7-2 to TRBJ2-3, with D possibly being TRBD2 (5 bases). V was pared by 5 bases and J by 2 bases, with 8 bases between. Germline V gene data show CDR1 as SGHTA and CDR2 as FQGNSA. The CDR3 consists of 13 residues.